The following is a TCR beta chain sequence with its context. Its antigen remains unidentified. Germline values: CDR1 SGDLS, CDR2 YYNGEE. CDR3 length: 15 amino acids. The data originate from a study of post-analysis software for immune sequencing data. Findings of the study overall: With F measure, samples from one preparation batch clustered together strongly. Elevated frequency relative to controls characterized 4 or 5 TRBV segments in patients, TRBV5-6, TRBV5-1 and TRBV20-1 among them.

Every TCR beta cDNA library bore unique molecular identifiers. Approximately 450,000 cDNA molecules were recovered from an input of about 1 to 10 million T cells. MiXCR was run by TCRdb on the PCR reads, yielding one entry per CDR3 protein. The table has about 460,000 distinct CDR3 sequences, around 40% seen once; the top ten hold 9% to 13%. This receptor was identified in a girl aged 5 to 17 with multiple sclerosis. The chain has TRBV9 and TRBJ2-1, with 12 bases that match TRBD2. The DNA end is more similar to TRBJ2-7, so the J call may be wrong. The sample consisted of blood. CDR3 DNA sequence: TGTGCCAGCAGCACCGGACTAGCGGGGTACAATGAGCAGTACTTC. It yields the protein CASSTGLAGYNEQYF.